This entry concerns a single T cell receptor (beta chain). These data come from a study of cytomegalovirus exposure and HLA in healthy donors. 13 Jbeta primers and 60 Vbeta primers were used for the PCR. Method: immunoSEQ multiplex PCR; TCRdb's copy keeps in-frame clones and lacks some. The sample yields about 150,000 clones, approximately 81% seen once. The CDR3 loop spans 15 amino acids. Trimming took off 5 bases at V and 1 base at J, with 13 bases between the two ends. Germline V CDR1 and CDR2: MNHNS, SASEGT. The sequence derives from a male donor in good health and CMV-seronegative. Sequenced: PBMCs. The chain uses TRBV6-1 and TRBJ2-3; D not resolved. The CDR3 spells CASSHDPQGTDTQYF. CDR3 DNA: TGTGCCAGCAGTCACGATCCCCAGGGCACAGATACGCAGTATTTT.